The 14 T cell receptor beta chains in this list originate from one sample, sequenced in a study of liver allograft versus peripheral blood T cells. For the study at large: Comparative analysis was performed on T cell receptor repertoires from transplanted livers and from recipients' peripheral blood.

TCRdb independently ran MiXCR on the reads; one entry per CDR3 protein. The table records some 1,800 distinct CDR3 sequences, more than 15% of them present only once. These TCRs come from a human patient who had a liver transplant. Some T cells may be supplied by the graft donor.

This clonotype is large by share. This rearrangement joins TRBV12-3 or TRBV12-4 to TRBJ2-6; D is unclear. Trimming took 8 bases from V and 0 from J, leaving 8 bases between them. The CDR3 loop spans 14 amino acids. In nucleotides, the CDR3 is TGTGCCAGCCAGTCAAGCTCTGGGGCCAACGTCCTGACTTTC. Its translation is CASQSSSGANVLTF.

The chain recombines TRBV18 with TRBJ2-7, with TRBD2 matching 13 bases. The CDR3 sequence is 16 residues long. Per the germline V gene, CDR1 is KGHSH and CDR2 is LQKENI. With V trimmed by 0 bases and J by 3 bases, 2 bases remained unmatched. The CDR3 DNA reads as TGTGCCAGCTCACCACCGGGACTAGCGGGACACTACGAGCAGTACTTC. It codes for CASSPPGLAGHYEQYF.

This clonotype was detected only a few times. The CDR3 loop reads CSARRESNTGELFF. Written as DNA, the CDR3 is TGCAGTGCTAGGAGGGAGAGCAACACCGGGGAGCTGTTTTTT. The chain has TRBV20-1 and TRBJ2-2; D is possibly TRBD2 (5 bases). Trimming removed 3 bases from V and 2 bases from J, with 10 bases in between. This CDR3 spans 14 amino acids. Germline CDR1 is DFQATT and CDR2 is SNEGSKA (reference sequence).

This clonotype ranks as medium-sized (0.01 to 0.1%). The DNA of the CDR3 is TGTGCCAGCAGCTTAACGCGTGGGGGACAACTCGTCCTGACTTTC. This sequence encodes CASSLTRGGQLVLTF. V is TRBV7-9 and J is TRBJ2-6, with D possibly matching TRBD1 (6 bases). The germline V gene has CDR1 SEHNR and CDR2 FQNEAQ (reference sequence). The CDR3 extends over 15 amino acids. The V gene lost 2 bases and the J gene lost 12 bases, with 17 bases spanning the gap.

This clonotype has a handful of counts. This rearrangement joins TRBV5-1 to TRBJ2-3; D not certain. Germline lookup yields CDR1 SGHRS and CDR2 YFSETQ. The V end was cut by 4 bases, the J end by 0 bases, with 6 bases between. The CDR3 sequence is 13 residues long. The CDR3 nucleotides are TGCGCCAGCAGCACGATTAGCACAGATACGCAGTATTTT. Encoded protein: CASSTISTDTQYF.

This clonotype is classed as large (0.1 to 1%). V usage is TRBV19 and J usage is TRBJ2-2; D call uncertain. In germline, CDR1 is LNHDA, CDR2 SQIVND (reference sequence). V lost 3 bases and J 0 bases, leaving 5 bases between the germline ends. There are 14 residues in the CDR3. CDR3 region: CASSIAANTGELFF. Written as DNA, the CDR3 is TGTGCCAGTAGTATCGCGGCGAACACCGGGGAGCTGTTTTTT.

The chain couples TRBV24-1 to TRBJ1-1; D call uncertain. CDR3 length: 13 amino acids. The V gene's germline CDR1 is KGHDR and CDR2 SFDVKD. V was clipped by 3 bases and J by 11 bases, with 15 bases between them. The CDR3 DNA reads TGTGCCACCAGTGATACCAGCCGGAGGGTGGCTTTCTTT. Its translation: CATSDTSRRVAFF.

The rearrangement links TRBV12-3 or TRBV12-4 to TRBJ2-7, with D perhaps matching TRBD2 (5 bases). V was trimmed by 0 bases and J by 2 bases, leaving 8 bases between them. The CDR3 is made up of 14 amino acids. CDR3 region: CASSLAGAPYEQYF. In nucleotides, the CDR3 is TGTGCCAGCAGTTTAGCGGGAGCACCCTACGAGCAGTACTTC.

By sample fraction, this clonotype is medium-sized. The chain joins TRBV18 to TRBJ2-3, with D hard to call. The V gene lost 2 bases and the J gene lost 3 bases, with 6 bases spanning the gap. CDR1 is KGHSH and CDR2 is LQKENI in the germline V gene. This CDR3 region has 13 residues. DNA for the CDR3: TGTGCCAGCTCACCAAAGGCAACAGATACGCAGTATTTT. It yields the protein CASSPKATDTQYF.

V gene TRBV6-2 or TRBV6-3 combines with J gene TRBJ1-1; D gene ambiguous. The CDR3 length is 13 residues. From germline, CDR1 is MNHEY and CDR2 SVGEGT. V was trimmed by 5 bases and J by 6 bases, leaving 13 bases between them. The CDR3 here is CASSPTPVPEAFF. In DNA form, the CDR3 reads TGTGCCAGCAGTCCCACACCCGTACCTGAAGCTTTCTTT.

Judged by abundance, this clonotype is medium-sized (0.01 to 0.1%). The rearrangement joins TRBV6-1 to TRBJ2-3, with D possibly being TRBD2 (7 bases). The germline V gene has CDR1 MNHNS and CDR2 SASEGT. The CDR3 runs to 14 residues. Trimming pared 6 bases from V and 6 bases from J, leaving 16 bases between. The chain's CDR3 is CASSGGLTGDTQYF. CDR3 nucleotides: TGTGCCAGCAGCGGGGGGCTGACTGGGGATACGCAGTATTTT.

By share, this clonotype counts as large (0.1 to 1%). This sequence joins TRBV18 and TRBJ2-7; 7 nucleotides line up with TRBD2. CDR3 size: 14 residues. CDR1 is KGHSH, CDR2 LQKENI, per germline. J was trimmed by 4 bases and V by 1 base; bases with no gene match: 4. The CDR3 nucleotides are TGTGCCAGCTCACCACGGGAGGGGAGGTACGAGCAGTACTTC. Translation gives CASSPREGRYEQYF.

By share, this clonotype counts as large. CDR3 sequence: CASSPRGGNSPLHF. The CDR3 nucleotides are TGTGCCAGCAGCCCCAGGGGTGGTAATTCACCCCTCCACTTT. This chain links TRBV28 with TRBJ1-6, with a tentative D call TRBD1 (6 bases). CDR3 length: 14 residues. The V gene's germline CDR1 is MDHEN and CDR2 SYDVKM. V lost 6 bases and J 6 bases, leaving 12 bases between the germline ends.

A few counts support this clonotype. The V and J genes are TRBV5-6 and TRBJ2-1; D is unclear. Trimming cost V 0 bases and J 10 bases, with 11 bases left between them. This CDR3 has 13 amino acids. Germline V lookup: CDR1 SGHDT, CDR2 YYEEEE. CDR3 in amino acids: CASSLELATEQFF. Here the CDR3 DNA reads TGTGCCAGCAGCTTGGAATTGGCGACCGAGCAGTTCTTC.